These 2 T cell receptor beta chains came from one sample sequenced in a study of PD-L1 blockade in urothelial cancer. Data came from immunoSEQ multiplex PCR; TCRdb stores just in-frame clones and leaves some out. The repertoire consists of around 110,000 clones, with about 91% occurring once and the leading ten covering around 4%. The time point here: peripheral blood 6 weeks after treatment start. This material consisted of PBMCs, taken around atezolizumab (anti-PD-L1) treatment. The source of these receptors is a man in his 60s with urothelial cancer.

This rearrangement joins TRBV7-8 to TRBJ1-5; no firm D call. V shed 2 bases and J shed 2 bases, with 4 bases lying between them. From germline, CDR1 is SGHVS and CDR2 FQNEAQ. CDR3 length: 13 residues. The CDR3 DNA reads TGTGCCAGCAGCTTATCTCGCAATCAGCCCCAGCATTTT. Amino acids: CASSLSRNQPQHF.

This chain joins TRBV9 and TRBJ2-7, with TRBD2 identical over 9 bases. The trim removed 0 bases at V and 3 bases at J, leaving 4 bases unmatched. Germline assignment: CDR1 SGDLS and CDR2 YYNGEE. The CDR3 loop spans 15 amino acids. The CDR3 region is CASSVGPSGDYEQYF. The CDR3 nucleotides are TGTGCCAGCAGCGTAGGTCCTAGCGGGGACTACGAGCAGTACTTC.